What follows describes a single T cell receptor (beta chain). Method: immunoSEQ multiplex PCR; TCRdb's copy keeps in-frame clones and lacks some. The sample has fewer than 85,000 clones, less than 95% seen once. These data are taken from a study of blood T cell repertoires in COVID-19. The wider study: From T cells, B-cell-depleted T cells, or PBMCs came the material, which was cDNA or gDNA.

Germline V CDR1 and CDR2: SGHNT, YYREEE (reference sequence). V was shortened by 4 bases and J by 3 bases, with 7 bases between the two germline ends. This CDR3 spans 12 amino acids. Sequenced material: peripheral blood. This TCR derives from a woman in her 50s in a cohort sampled during active COVID-19. This chain connects TRBV5-4 to TRBJ1-1; D remains ambiguous. The CDR3 DNA is TGTGCCAGCAGCATCGGTGACACTGAAGCTTTCTTT. Translation: CASSIGDTEAFF.